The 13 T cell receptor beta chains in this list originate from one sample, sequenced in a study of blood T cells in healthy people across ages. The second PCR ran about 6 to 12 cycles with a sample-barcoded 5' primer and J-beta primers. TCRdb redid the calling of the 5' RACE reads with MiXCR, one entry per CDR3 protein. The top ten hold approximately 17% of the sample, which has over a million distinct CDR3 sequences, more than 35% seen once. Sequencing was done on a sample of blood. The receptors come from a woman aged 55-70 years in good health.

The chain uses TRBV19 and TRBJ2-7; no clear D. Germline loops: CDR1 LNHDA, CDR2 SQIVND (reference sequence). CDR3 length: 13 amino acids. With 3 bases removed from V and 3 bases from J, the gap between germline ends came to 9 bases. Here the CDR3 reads CASSIPLVYEQYF. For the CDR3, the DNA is TGTGCCAGTAGTATCCCACTGGTCTACGAGCAGTACTTC.

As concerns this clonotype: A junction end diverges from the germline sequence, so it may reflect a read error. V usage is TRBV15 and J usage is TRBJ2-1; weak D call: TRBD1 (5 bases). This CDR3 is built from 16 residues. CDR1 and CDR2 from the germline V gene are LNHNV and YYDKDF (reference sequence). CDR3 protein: CAASRDSRVRYNEQFF. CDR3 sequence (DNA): TGTGCCGCCAGCAGAGATAGCAGGGTGCGCTACAATGAGCAGTTCTTC.

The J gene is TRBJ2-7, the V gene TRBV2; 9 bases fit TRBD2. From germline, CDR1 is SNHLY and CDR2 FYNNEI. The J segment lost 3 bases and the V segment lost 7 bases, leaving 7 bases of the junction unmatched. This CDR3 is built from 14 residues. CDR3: CASTQAGGLYEQYF. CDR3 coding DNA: TGTGCCAGCACACAAGCGGGAGGTCTCTACGAGCAGTACTTC.

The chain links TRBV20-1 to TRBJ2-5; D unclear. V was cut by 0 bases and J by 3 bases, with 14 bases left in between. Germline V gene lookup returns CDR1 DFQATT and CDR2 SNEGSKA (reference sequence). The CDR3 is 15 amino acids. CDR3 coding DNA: TGCAGTGCTAGAGATGGGCGCGTTACGGAAGAGACCCAGTACTTC. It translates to CSARDGRVTEETQYF.

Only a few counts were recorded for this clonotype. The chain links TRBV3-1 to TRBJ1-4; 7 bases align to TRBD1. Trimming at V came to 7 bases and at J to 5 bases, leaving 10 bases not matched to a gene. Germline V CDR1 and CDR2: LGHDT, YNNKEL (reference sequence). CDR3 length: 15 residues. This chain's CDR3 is CASNSPGTANEKLFF. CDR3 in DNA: TGTGCCAGCAATTCGCCCGGGACAGCCAATGAAAAACTGTTTTTT.

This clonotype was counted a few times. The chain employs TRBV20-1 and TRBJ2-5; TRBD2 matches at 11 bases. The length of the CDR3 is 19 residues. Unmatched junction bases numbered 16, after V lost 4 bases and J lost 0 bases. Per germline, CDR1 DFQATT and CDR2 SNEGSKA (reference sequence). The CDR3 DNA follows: TGCAGTGCTACTGACTACCTCGCGGGACTAGCGGAACACCAAGAGACCCAGTACTTC. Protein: CSATDYLAGLAEHQETQYF.

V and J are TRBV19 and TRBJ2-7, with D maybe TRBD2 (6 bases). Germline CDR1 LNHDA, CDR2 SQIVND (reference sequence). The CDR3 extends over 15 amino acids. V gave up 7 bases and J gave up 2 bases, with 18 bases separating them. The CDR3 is CASKAEDLAAYEQYF. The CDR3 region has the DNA TGTGCCAGTAAGGCGGAGGACTTAGCGGCCTACGAGCAGTACTTC.

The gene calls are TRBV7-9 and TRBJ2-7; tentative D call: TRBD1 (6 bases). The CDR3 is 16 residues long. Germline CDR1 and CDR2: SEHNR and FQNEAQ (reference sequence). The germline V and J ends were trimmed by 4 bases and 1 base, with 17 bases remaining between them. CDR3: CASSSAWDTSSYEQYF. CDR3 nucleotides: TGTGCCAGCAGCTCAGCCTGGGACACGAGTTCCTACGAGCAGTACTTC.

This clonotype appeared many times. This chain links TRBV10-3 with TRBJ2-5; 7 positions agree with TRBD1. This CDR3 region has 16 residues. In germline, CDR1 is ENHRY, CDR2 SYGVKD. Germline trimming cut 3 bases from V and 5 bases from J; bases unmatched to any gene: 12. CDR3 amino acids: CAISDPQRQGVETQYF. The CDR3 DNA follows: TGTGCCATCAGTGACCCCCAGAGACAGGGTGTGGAGACCCAGTACTTC.

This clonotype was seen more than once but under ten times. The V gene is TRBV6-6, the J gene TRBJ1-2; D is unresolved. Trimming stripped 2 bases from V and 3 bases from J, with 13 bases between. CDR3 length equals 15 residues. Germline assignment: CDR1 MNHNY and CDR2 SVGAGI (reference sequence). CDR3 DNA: TGTGCCAGCAGTTACGAGGGCACACGATACTATGGCTACACCTTC. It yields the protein CASSYEGTRYYGYTF.

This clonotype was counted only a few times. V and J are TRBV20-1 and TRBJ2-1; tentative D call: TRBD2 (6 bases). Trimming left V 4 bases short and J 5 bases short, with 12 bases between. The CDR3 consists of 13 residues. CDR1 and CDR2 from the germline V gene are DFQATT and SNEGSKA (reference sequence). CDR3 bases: TGCAGTGCTACTCAGCGGGTACACAATGAGCAGTTCTTC. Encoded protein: CSATQRVHNEQFF.

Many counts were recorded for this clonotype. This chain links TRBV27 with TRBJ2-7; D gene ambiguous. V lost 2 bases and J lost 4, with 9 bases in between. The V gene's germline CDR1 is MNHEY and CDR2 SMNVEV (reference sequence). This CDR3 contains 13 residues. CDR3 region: CASSLGLLYEQYF. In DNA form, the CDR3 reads TGTGCCAGCAGTTTAGGCTTACTATACGAGCAGTACTTC.

The CDR3 DNA reads as TGTGCCAGCAGCCAAGCGACGGCTAACTATGGCTACACCTTC. Protein: CASSQATANYGYTF. V gene TRBV16 combines with J gene TRBJ1-2, with unresolved D. The CDR3 extends over 14 amino acids. Trimming pared 2 bases from V and 0 bases from J, leaving 7 bases between. CDR1 KGHSY and CDR2 FQNENV come from the germline V gene.